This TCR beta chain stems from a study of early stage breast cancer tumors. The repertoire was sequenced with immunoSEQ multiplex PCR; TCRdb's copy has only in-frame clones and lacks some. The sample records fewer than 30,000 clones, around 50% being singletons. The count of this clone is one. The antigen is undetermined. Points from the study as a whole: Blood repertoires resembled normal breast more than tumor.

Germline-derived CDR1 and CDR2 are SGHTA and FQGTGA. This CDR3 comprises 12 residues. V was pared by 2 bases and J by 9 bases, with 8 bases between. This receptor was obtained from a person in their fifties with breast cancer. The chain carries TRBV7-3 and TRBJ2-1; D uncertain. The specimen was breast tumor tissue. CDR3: CASSLVAAEQFF. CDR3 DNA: TGTGCCAGCAGCTTAGTGGCAGCTGAGCAGTTCTTC.